This T cell receptor beta chain was identified during a study of human thymus T cells (dated by TCRdb to the early 2020s). Some background on the complete study: TCR alpha and beta repertoires from under 10 infant thymus samples and four related peripheral blood samples were characterized in the study. Donor ages ranged from 7 to 244 days, and the cohort comprised five or six male and a couple of female infants. The paper as a whole reports these results and caveats: Both the thymic and the peripheral blood repertoires appeared to show biased V and J gene segment usage. The related research found that thymic TCR repertoires overlapped highly between unrelated individuals. Thymus samples yielded on average approximately 860,000 unique TCRB clonotypes, compared with 75,000 to 85,000 from blood samples.

Concerning this clone itself: The target of this receptor is not known. No per-base quality is available; no much larger clone lies one base away.

The immunoSEQ multiplex PCR assay was used to amplify the TCRB and TCRAD loci from a standardized quantity of quality-controlled genomic DNA. Amplicons spanned the V(D)J region at a length sufficient to cover the CDR3 and identify V and J genes. Amplicon sequencing was performed on an Illumina platform through the commercial immunoSEQ service. In the paper's pipeline: Primer bias and sequencing errors were corrected as previously described, and TCRAD and TCRB were defined on the basis of the IMGT database. Repertoires were analysed with immunoSEQ Analyzer 3.0 and VDJTools, covering basic statistics, V/J segment usage, diversity estimates, rarefaction and pairwise overlap. Chao1, ChaoE, Efron-Thisted, Shannon and inverse Simpson indices were used to estimate diversity, which was also estimated on datasets down-sampled to the smallest sample. Repertoire overlap was determined by strict matching of CDR3 nucleotide sequence, V gene and J gene, and Jaccard-based multidimensional scaling clustering was applied. The clones in this table, taken by TCRdb from immuneACCESS, are in-frame only. Not every clone is retained; where verified, under half of the shortfall comes from an unresolved V gene, and the cause of the rest is unknown. The V and J calls and clone size were taken over from that table, and D and trimming were inferred from the DNA. The sample yields around 130,000 clones; more than 90% were counted once. 0.02% to 0.03% of the sample rests with the top ten.

Thymus tissue was obtained as surgical resects removed during corrective cardiac surgery. Donors were immunologically healthy infants undergoing open corrective cardiac surgery for congenital heart defects in Finland. After being mechanically released from the tissue, thymocytes were kept at -70 degrees C in pellets of about 10-33 million cells. A QIAsymphony instrument was used to extract genomic DNA from frozen cell pellets. The V end loses 0 bases and the J end loses 1 base, and a stretch of 9 bases separates them. Taken from cysteine to phenylalanine, the CDR3 has 15 residues. The DNA shown is the 45-base CDR3, in frame from base 1. CDR1 and CDR2 were assigned from the germline V gene as LGHNA and YNFKEQ.

The V gene is TRBV4-2 and the J gene is TRBJ1-1; TRBD1 is a weak D gene call, 6 bases matching. The clonotype originates from a boy under three years old with a congenital heart defect but otherwise immunologically healthy. Sequenced: thymus tissue. The nucleotide sequence reads TGTGCCAGCAGCCAAGAGCAGGGGTGGAACACTGAAGCTTTCTTT. This gives the protein CASSQEQGWNTEAFF.